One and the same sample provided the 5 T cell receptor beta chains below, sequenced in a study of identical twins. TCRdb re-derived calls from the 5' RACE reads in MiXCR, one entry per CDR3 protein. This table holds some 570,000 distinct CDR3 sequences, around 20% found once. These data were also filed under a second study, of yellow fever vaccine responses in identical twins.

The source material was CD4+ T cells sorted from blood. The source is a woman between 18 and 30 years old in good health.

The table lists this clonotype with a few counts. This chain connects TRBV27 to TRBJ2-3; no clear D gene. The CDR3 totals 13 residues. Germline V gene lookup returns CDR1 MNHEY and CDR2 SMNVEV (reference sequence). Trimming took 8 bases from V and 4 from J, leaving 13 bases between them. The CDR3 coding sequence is TGTGCCAGCTCAGTGATCCCCGCAGATACGCAGTATTTT. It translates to CASSVIPADTQYF.

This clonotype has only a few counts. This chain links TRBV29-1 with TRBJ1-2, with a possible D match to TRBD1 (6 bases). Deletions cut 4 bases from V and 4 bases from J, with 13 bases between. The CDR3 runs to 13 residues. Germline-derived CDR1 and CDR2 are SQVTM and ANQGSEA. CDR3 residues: CSVVALGAYGYTF. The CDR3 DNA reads TGCAGCGTTGTTGCCCTGGGGGCCTATGGCTACACCTTC.

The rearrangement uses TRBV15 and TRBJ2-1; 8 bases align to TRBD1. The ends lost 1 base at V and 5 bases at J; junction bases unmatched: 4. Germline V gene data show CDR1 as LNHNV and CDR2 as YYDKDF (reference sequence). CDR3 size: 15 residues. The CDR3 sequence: CATSRVGTGNNEQFF. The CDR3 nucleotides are TGTGCCACCAGCAGAGTCGGGACAGGAAACAATGAGCAGTTCTTC.

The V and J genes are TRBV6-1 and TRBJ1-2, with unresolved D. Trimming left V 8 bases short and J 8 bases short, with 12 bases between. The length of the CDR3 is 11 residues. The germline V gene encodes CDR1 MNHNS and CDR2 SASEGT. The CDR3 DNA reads TGTGCCAGCCGGGCAGGTCGAGGCTACACCTTC. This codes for CASRAGRGYTF.

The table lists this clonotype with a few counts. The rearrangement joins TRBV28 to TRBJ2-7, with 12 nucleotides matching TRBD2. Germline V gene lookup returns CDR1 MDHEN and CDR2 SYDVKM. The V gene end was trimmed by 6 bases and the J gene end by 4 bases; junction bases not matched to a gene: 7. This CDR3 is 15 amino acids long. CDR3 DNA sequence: TGTGCCAGCAGCAAGACTAGCGGGAGAAGGTACGAGCAGTACTTC. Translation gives CASSKTSGRRYEQYF.